This T cell receptor (beta chain) was found in a study of T cells after yellow fever vaccination. Whole-study context: The fractions with low cell numbers were processed using SMART-Seq v4 Ultra Low Input.

Study-level results: Most primary-vaccination clones reappeared after the booster (approximately 95% CD4, roughly 88% CD8). Compared with primary, the secondary response was weaker and peaked at day 5, not 15.

This clonotype was found a few times. As yet, its antigen is unknown. Conversion of TCR transcripts into cDNA relied on 5'RACE template switching, which added a universal primer site and UMIs. TCRdb fed the 5' RACE reads into MiXCR, producing one record per CDR3 protein. The sample yields around 590,000 distinct CDR3 sequences, roughly an eighth seen once. V was pared by 0 bases and J by 12 bases, with 5 bases of the junction left unmatched. CDR3 length: 13 residues. Germline V lookup: CDR1 MNHEY, CDR2 SMNVEV (reference sequence). Sequenced here: PBMCs, sampled on the day of the yellow fever booster vaccination. The clonotype originates from a man in his thirties or forties who received the YFV17D yellow fever vaccine. The J gene is TRBJ2-4, the V gene TRBV27; 7 bases agree with TRBD2. The CDR3 DNA reads as TGTGCCAGCAGTTTATCTTCGGGAGGTCATCAGTACTTC. Protein sequence: CASSLSSGGHQYF.